The clone carrying this T cell receptor (beta chain) has a handful of counts. This sample stems from a study of blood T cell repertoires in COVID-19. Turning to the study itself: Sites across the United States, Italy and Spain contributed samples from acute and convalescent COVID-19.

CDR3 length equals 14 residues. The V segment lost 3 bases and the J segment 9 bases; nucleotides outside the gene matches: 8. Germline values: CDR1 MNHNS, CDR2 SASEGT. This table comes from immunoSEQ multiplex PCR, and its TCRdb copy is limited to in-frame clones, with some not included. The data contain about 200,000 clones, over 60% of them singletons. What was sequenced was peripheral blood. The chain is built from TRBV6-1 and TRBJ2-7; 10 nucleotides line up with TRBD2. The source is a woman aged 65 to 85 with acute or convalescent COVID-19. The CDR3 loop is CASSESSGGAGQYV. CDR3 in DNA: TGTGCCAGCAGTGAGTCCAGCGGGGGGGCCGGGCAGTACGTC.